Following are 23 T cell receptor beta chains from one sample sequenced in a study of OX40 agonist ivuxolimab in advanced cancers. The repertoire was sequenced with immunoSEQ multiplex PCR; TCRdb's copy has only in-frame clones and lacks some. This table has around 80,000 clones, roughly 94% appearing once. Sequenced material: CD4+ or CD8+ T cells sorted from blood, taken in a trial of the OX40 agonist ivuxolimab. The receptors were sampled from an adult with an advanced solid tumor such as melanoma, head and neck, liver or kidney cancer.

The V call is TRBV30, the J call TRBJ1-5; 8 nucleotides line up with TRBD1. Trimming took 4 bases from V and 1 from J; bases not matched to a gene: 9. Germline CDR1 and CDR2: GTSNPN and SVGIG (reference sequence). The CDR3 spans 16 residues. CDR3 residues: CAWTTFRGPSNQPQHF. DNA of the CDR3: TGTGCCTGGACTACGTTCAGGGGGCCGAGCAATCAGCCCCAGCATTTT.

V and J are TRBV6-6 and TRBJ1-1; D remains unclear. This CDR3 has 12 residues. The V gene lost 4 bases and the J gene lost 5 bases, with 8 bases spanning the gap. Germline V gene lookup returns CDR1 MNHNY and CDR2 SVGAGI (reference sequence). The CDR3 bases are TGTGCCAGCAGTTTTGCGGGGACTGAAGCTTTCTTT. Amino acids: CASSFAGTEAFF.

The CDR3 here is CASSLAVMSSYEQYF. The CDR3 coding sequence is TGTGCCAGCAGCTTGGCCGTCATGAGCTCCTACGAGCAGTACTTC. This chain connects TRBV5-6 to TRBJ2-7; D is undetermined. V was pared by 0 bases and J by 0 bases, with 10 bases between. CDR1 and CDR2 (germline): SGHDT, YYEEEE. This CDR3 comprises 15 residues.

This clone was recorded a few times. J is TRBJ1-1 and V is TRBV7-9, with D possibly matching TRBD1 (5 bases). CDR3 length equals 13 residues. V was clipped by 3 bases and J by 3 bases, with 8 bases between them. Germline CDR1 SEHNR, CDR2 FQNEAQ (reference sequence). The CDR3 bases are TGTGCCAGCAGCTTCGCGGGACACACTGAAGCTTTCTTT. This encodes CASSFAGHTEAFF.

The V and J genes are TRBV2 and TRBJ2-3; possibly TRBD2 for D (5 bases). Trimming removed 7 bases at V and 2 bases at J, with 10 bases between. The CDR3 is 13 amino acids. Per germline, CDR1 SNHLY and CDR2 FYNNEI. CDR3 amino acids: CASKEDHTDTQYF. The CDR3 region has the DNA TGTGCCAGCAAGGAGGATCACACAGATACGCAGTATTTT.

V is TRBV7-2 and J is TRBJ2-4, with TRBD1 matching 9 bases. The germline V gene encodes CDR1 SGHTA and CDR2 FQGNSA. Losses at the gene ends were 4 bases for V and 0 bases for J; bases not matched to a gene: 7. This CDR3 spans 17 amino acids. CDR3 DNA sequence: TGTGCCAGCAGCTACACCGGACAGGGGTTAGCCAAAAACATTCAGTACTTC. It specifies CASSYTGQGLAKNIQYF. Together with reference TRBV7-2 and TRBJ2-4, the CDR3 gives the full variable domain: GAGVSQSPSNKVTEKGKDVELRCDPISGHTALYWYRQSLGQGLEFLIYFQGNSAPDKSGLPSDRFSAERTGGSVSTLTIQRTQQEDSAVYLCASSYTGQGLAKNIQYFGAGTRLSVL.

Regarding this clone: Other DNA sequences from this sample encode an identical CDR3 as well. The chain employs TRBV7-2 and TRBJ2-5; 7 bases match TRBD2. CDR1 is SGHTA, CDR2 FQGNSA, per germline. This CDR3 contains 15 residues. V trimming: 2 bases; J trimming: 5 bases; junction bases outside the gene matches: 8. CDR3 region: CASSLSREGWETQYF. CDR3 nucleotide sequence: TGTGCCAGCAGCTTATCCAGGGAGGGTTGGGAGACCCAGTACTTC.

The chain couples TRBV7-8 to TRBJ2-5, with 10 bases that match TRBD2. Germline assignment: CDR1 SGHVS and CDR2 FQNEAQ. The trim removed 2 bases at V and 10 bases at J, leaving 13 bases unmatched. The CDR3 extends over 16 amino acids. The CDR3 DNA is TGTGCCAGCAGCTTACCCGAAACTAGCGGGGACCGGGACCAGTACTTC. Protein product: CASSLPETSGDRDQYF.

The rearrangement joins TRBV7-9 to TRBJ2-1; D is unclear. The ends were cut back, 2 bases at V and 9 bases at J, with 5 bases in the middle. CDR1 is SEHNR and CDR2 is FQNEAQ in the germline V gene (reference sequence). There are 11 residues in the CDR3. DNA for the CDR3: TGTGCCAGCAGCTTAATTTTTGAGCAGTTCTTC. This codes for CASSLIFEQFF.

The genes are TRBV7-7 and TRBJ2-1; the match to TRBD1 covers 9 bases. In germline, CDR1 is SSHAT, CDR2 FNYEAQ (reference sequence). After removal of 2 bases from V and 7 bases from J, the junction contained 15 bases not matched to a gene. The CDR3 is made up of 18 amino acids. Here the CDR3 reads CASSLRPPQDRGWNEQFF. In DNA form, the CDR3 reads TGTGCCAGCAGCTTACGCCCCCCCCAGGACAGGGGTTGGAATGAGCAGTTCTTC.

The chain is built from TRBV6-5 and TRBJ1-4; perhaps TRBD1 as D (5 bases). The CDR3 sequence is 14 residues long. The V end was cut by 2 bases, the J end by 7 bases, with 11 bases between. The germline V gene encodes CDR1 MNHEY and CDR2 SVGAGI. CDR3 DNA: TGTGCCAGCAGTTACGGGACGGCACCTGAAAAACTGTTTTTT. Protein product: CASSYGTAPEKLFF.

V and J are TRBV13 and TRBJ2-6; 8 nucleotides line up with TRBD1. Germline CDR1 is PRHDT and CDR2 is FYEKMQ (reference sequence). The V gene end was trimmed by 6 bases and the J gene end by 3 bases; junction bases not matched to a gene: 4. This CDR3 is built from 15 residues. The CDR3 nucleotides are TGTGCCAGCAGTCCAGGGGGCAGTGGGGCCAACGTCCTGACTTTC. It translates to CASSPGGSGANVLTF.

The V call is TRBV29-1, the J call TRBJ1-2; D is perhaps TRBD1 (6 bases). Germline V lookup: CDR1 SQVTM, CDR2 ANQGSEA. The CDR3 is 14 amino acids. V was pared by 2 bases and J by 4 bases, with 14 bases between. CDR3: CSVEYGGVPYGYTF. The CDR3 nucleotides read TGCAGCGTTGAATATGGGGGCGTACCCTATGGCTACACCTTC.

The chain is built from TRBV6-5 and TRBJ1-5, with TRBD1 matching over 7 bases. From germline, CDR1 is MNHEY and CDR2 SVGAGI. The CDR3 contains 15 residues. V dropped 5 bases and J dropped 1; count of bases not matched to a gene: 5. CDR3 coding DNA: TGTGCCAGCAGTCAGGGGGGGGAGAGCAATCAGCCCCAGCATTTT. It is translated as CASSQGGESNQPQHF.

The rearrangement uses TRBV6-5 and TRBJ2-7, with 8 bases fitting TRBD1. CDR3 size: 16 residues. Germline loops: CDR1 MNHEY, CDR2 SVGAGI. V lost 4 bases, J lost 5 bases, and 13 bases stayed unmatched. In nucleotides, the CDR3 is TGTGCCAGCAGTTGGCGGCCGGGACAGGTTTCGAACGAGCAGTACTTC. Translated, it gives CASSWRPGQVSNEQYF.

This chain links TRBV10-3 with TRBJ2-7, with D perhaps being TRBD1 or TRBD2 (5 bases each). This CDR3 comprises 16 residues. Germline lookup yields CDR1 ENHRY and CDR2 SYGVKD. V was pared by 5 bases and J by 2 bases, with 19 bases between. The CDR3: CAISPDLTGTAYEQYF. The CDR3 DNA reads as TGTGCCATCAGTCCGGACCTAACCGGGACGGCCTACGAGCAGTACTTC.

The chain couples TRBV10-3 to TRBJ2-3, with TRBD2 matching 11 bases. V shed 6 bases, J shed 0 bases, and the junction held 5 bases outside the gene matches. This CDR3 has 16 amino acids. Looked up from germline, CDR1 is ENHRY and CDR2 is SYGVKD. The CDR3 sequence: CAISRTSGPSTDTQYF. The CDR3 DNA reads TGTGCCATCAGCCGGACTAGCGGGCCTAGCACAGATACGCAGTATTTT.

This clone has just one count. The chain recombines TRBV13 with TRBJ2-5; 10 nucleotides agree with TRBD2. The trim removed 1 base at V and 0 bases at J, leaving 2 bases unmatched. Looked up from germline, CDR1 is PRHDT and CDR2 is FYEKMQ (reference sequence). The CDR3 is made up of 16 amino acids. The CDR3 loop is CASSLELAGDQETQYF. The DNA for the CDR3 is TGTGCCAGCAGCTTAGAGCTAGCGGGGGACCAAGAGACCCAGTACTTC.

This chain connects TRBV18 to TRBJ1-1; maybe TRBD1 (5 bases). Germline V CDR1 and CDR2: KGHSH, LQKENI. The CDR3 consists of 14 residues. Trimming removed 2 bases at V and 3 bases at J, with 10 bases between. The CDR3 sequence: CASSPIGVDTEAFF. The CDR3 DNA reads TGTGCCAGCTCACCAATAGGGGTGGACACTGAAGCTTTCTTT.

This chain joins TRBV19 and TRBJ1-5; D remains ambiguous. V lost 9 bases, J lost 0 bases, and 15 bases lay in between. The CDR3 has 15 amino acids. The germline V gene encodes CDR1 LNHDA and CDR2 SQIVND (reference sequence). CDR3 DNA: TGTGCCAGCGGGATTCAACCGAATAGCAATCAGCCCCAGCATTTT. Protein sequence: CASGIQPNSNQPQHF.

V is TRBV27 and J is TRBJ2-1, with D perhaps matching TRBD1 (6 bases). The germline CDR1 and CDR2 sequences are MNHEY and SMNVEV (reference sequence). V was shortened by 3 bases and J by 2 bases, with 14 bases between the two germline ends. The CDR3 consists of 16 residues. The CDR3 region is CASSFSGGGPYNEQFF. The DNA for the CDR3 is TGTGCCAGCAGTTTTTCGGGTGGGGGCCCCTACAATGAGCAGTTCTTC.

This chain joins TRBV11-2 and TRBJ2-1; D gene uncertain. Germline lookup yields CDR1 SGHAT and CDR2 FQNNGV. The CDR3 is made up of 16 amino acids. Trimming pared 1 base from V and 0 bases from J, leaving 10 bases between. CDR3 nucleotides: TGTGCCAGCAGCTTAGCTTGGGTCGCCTCCTACAATGAGCAGTTCTTC. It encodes CASSLAWVASYNEQFF.

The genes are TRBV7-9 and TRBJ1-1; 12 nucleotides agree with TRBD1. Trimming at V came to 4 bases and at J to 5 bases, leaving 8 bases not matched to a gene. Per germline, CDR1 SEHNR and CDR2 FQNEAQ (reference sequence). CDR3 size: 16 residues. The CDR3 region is CASSSGTGGVGTEAFF. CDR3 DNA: TGTGCCAGCAGCTCCGGGACAGGGGGCGTCGGGACTGAAGCTTTCTTT.